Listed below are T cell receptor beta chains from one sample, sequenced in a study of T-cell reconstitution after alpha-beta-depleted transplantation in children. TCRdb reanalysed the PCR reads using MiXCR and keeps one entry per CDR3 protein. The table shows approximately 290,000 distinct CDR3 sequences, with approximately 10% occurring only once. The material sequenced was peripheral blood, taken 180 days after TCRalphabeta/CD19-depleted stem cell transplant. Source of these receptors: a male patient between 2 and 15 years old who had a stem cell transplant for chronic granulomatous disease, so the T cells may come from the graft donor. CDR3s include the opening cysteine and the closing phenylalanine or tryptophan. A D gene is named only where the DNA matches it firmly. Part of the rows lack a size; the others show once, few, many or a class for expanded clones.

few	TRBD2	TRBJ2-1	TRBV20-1	CSARRAGTSIYNEQFF	TGCAGTGCTAGGCGAGCCGGGACTAGCATTTACAATGAGCAGTTCTTC
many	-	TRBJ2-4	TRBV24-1	CATSVGNIQYF	TGTGCCACCAGTGTCGGTAACATTCAGTACTTC
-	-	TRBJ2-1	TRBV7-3	CASSPQSGNEQFF	TGTGCCAGCAGCCCACAATCCGGGAATGAGCAGTTCTTC
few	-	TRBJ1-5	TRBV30	CAWSVSSATHNQPQHF	TGTGCCTGGAGTGTATCCTCGGCCACGCACAATCAGCCCCAGCATTTT
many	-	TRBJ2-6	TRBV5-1	CASSLGGLLAGANVLTF	TGCGCCAGCAGCTTGGGGGGGCTGCTGGCGGGGGCCAACGTCCTGACTTTC
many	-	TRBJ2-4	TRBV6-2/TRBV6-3	CASSYSRSGDIQYF	TGTGCCAGCAGTTACTCGAGATCAGGTGATATTCAGTACTTC
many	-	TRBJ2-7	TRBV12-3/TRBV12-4	CASSLGGSSYEQYF	TGTGCCAGCAGCTTAGGGGGGAGCTCCTACGAGCAGTACTTC
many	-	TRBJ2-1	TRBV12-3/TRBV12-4	CASSFGGVGQFF	TGTGCCAGCAGTTTTGGCGGGGTGGGGCAGTTCTTC
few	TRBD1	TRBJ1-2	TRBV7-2	CASGRTGGNYGYTF	TGTGCCAGCGGCCGGACAGGGGGTAACTATGGCTACACCTTC
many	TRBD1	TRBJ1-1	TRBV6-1	CASIRGQGHPLNMNTEAFF	TGTGCCAGCATTCGCGGACAGGGGCATCCCCTGAATATGAACACTGAAGCTTTCTTT
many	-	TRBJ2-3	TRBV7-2	CASSPRTTLTDTQYF	TGTGCCAGCAGCCCCCGGACTACCCTCACAGATACGCAGTATTTT
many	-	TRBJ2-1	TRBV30	CAWRLHNEQFF	TGTGCCTGGAGACTACACAATGAGCAGTTCTTC
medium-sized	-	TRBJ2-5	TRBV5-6	CASSLGLKETQYF	TGTGCCAGCAGCTTGGGACTGAAAGAGACCCAGTACTTC
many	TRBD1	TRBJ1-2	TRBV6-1	CASSRRQGNGYTF	TGTGCCAGCAGTAGACGACAGGGTAATGGCTACACCTTC
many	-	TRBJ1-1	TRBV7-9	CASSSTGTGNTEAFF	TGTGCCAGCAGCAGCACCGGGACGGGTAACACTGAAGCTTTCTTT
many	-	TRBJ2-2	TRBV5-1	CASSSTGGAGELFF	TGCGCCAGCAGCTCCACGGGCGGGGCCGGGGAGCTGTTTTTT
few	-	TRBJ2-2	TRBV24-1	CATTAQGTGELFF	TGTGCCACCACAGCTCAGGGCACCGGGGAGCTGTTTTTT
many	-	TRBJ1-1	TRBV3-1	CASSQDPRGGPEAFF	TGTGCCAGCAGCCAAGACCCTCGGGGGGGCCCTGAAGCTTTCTTT
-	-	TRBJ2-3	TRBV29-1	CSVEARATDRQYF	TGCAGCGTTGAAGCGAGGGCAACAGATAGGCAGTATTTT
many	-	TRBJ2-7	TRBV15	CATSRGRVEQYF	TGTGCCACCAGCAGAGGCCGGGTTGAGCAGTACTTC
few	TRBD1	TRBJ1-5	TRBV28	CASSLKYRGQPQHF	TGTGCCAGCAGTCTAAAATACAGGGGACAGCCCCAGCATTTT
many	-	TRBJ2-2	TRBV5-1	CASSGTLGGTGELFF	TGCGCCAGCAGCGGCACACTGGGGGGAACCGGGGAGCTGTTTTTT
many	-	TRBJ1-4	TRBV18	CASSQGWTEKLFF	TGTGCCAGCTCACAAGGTTGGACTGAAAAACTGTTTTTT
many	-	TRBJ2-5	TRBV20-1	CSAYRADTWFETQYF	TGCAGTGCTTATCGGGCCGATACGTGGTTTGAGACCCAGTACTTC
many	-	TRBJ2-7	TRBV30	CAWGSGMGVTEQYF	TGTGCCTGGGGAAGTGGCATGGGGGTCACCGAGCAGTACTTC
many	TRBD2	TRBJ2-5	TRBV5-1	CASSLLRSGTSGIFQETQYF	TGCGCCAGCAGCTTGCTAAGGTCGGGAACGAGCGGGATATTCCAAGAGACCCAGTACTTC
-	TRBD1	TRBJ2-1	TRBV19	CASSSSGTAIYNEQFF	TGTGCCAGTAGTAGCTCCGGGACAGCGATCTACAATGAGCAGTTCTTC
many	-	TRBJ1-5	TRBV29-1	CSVGDGYSNQPQHF	TGCAGCGTTGGGGACGGATATAGCAATCAGCCCCAGCATTTT
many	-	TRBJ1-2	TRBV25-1	CASSGAGRTNYGYTF	TGTGCCAGCAGTGGTGCCGGTCGGACTAACTATGGCTACACCTTC
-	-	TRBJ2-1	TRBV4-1	CASSQDYGNYYNEQFF	TGCGCCAGCAGCCAAGATTATGGGAATTACTACAATGAGCAGTTCTTC
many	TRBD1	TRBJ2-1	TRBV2	CASRDLTGGRSYNEQFF	TGTGCCAGCAGGGATCTGACAGGGGGAAGGTCCTACAATGAGCAGTTCTTC
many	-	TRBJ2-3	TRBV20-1	CSASRGPKPTDTQYF	TGCAGTGCTAGCCGTGGACCTAAACCTACAGATACGCAGTATTTT
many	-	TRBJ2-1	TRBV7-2	CASNLHGALNEQFF	TGTGCCAGCAACTTACACGGGGCTTTAAATGAGCAGTTCTTC
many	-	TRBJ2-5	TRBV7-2	CASSHLPGRETQYF	TGTGCCAGCAGCCACCTGCCGGGGAGAGAGACCCAGTACTTC
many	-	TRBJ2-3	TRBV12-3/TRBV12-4	CASSPGVDTQYF	TGTGCCAGCAGCCCGGGAGTCGATACGCAGTATTTT
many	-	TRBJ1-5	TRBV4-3	CASSQVLQVNQPQHF	TGCGCCAGCAGCCAAGTCCTCCAGGTCAATCAGCCCCAGCATTTT
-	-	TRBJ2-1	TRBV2	CASSVERSSYNEQFF	TGTGCCAGCAGTGTTGAGCGGAGCTCCTACAATGAGCAGTTCTTC
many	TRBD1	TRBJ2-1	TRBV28	CASSLRTGGPNEQFF	TGTGCCAGCAGTTTGAGGACAGGGGGACCCAATGAGCAGTTCTTC
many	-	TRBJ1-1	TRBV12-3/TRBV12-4	CASSFGVGTEAFF	TGTGCCAGCAGTTTCGGGGTGGGGACTGAAGCTTTCTTT
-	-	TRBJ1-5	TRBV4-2	CASSPDRNSNQPQHF	TGTGCCAGCAGCCCGGACAGAAATAGCAATCAGCCCCAGCATTTT
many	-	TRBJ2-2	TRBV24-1	CATSDSREQGPHTGELFF	TGTGCCACCAGTGATTCCCGGGAACAAGGCCCTCACACCGGGGAGCTGTTTTTT
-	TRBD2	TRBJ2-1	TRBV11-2	CASSLEASGTSVYNEQFF	TGTGCCAGCAGCTTAGAGGCTTCGGGGACTAGCGTCTACAATGAGCAGTTCTTC
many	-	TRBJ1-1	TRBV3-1	CASSQAPTGPNTEAFF	TGTGCCAGCAGCCAAGCGCCCACAGGGCCTAACACTGAAGCTTTCTTT
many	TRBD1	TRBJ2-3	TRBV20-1	CSARGGQGRTDTQYF	TGCAGTGCTAGGGGAGGACAGGGGAGGACAGATACGCAGTATTTT
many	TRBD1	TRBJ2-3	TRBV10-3	CAISRDREDTQYF	TGTGCCATCAGCCGGGACAGGGAAGATACGCAGTATTTT
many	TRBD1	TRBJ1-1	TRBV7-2	CASSPTGGFEAFF	TGTGCCAGCAGTCCTACAGGGGGCTTTGAAGCTTTCTTT
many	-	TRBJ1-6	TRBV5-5	CASSKERSGQRNSPLHF	TGTGCCAGCAGCAAGGAACGCTCCGGACAGCGAAATTCACCCCTCCACTTT
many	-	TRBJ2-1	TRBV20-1	CSVERTYNEQFF	TGCAGTGTTGAGCGGACCTACAATGAGCAGTTCTTC
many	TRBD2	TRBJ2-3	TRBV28	CASTRLAESLTDTQYF	TGTGCCAGCACCCGACTAGCGGAGTCACTCACAGATACGCAGTATTTT
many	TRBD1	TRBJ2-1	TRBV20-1	CSARVRQGAYNEQFF	TGCAGTGCTAGAGTGAGACAGGGGGCGTACAATGAGCAGTTCTTC
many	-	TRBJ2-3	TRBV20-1	CSAIVARGQRDTQYF	TGCAGTGCCATAGTCGCGCGGGGCCAGAGAGATACGCAGTATTTT
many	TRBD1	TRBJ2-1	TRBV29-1	CSVAGGPTNEQFF	TGCAGCGTTGCAGGGGGTCCTACAAATGAGCAGTTCTTC
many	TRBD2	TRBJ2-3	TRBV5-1	CASSLHQTSGYTDTQYF	TGCGCCAGCAGCTTACATCAGACTAGCGGATACACAGATACGCAGTATTTT
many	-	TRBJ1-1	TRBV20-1	CRIAEDTEAFF	TGCAGAATCGCTGAGGACACTGAAGCTTTCTTT
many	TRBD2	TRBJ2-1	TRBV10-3	CAIGGLAGSNEQFF	TGTGCCATCGGAGGACTAGCGGGCTCGAATGAGCAGTTCTTC
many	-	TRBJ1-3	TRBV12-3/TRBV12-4	CASSLGISGNTIYF	TGTGCCAGCAGTCTAGGGATTTCTGGAAACACCATATATTTT
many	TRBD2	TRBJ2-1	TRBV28	CASSLGLAENNEQFF	TGTGCCAGCAGTTTGGGACTAGCGGAAAACAATGAGCAGTTCTTC
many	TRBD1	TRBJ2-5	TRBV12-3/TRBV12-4	CASSKVGTGGWTQYF	TGTGCCAGCAGCAAAGTCGGGACAGGGGGTTGGACCCAGTACTTC
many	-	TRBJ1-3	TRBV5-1	CASSLVAGQGNTIYF	TGCGCCAGCAGCTTGGTTGCAGGGCAAGGAAACACCATATATTTT
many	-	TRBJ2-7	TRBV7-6	CASSFRAGSSYEQYF	TGTGCCAGCAGCTTCAGAGCCGGGAGCTCGTACGAGCAGTACTTC